This T cell receptor (beta chain) emerged from a study of blood T cell repertoires in COVID-19. The germline V gene encodes CDR1 MGHRA and CDR2 YSYEKL. This CDR3 region has 17 residues. V lost 1 base and J lost 7; bases outside the gene matches: 10. TCRdb's copy holds only in-frame clones and misses some; the assay was immunoSEQ multiplex PCR. The sample carries 200,000 to 250,000 clones, 75% to 90% recorded once. The clonotype was recovered from a man in his 60s who had recovered from COVID-19. This chain joins TRBV4-1 and TRBJ1-6; the match to TRBD1 covers 7 bases. Sample: peripheral blood. The CDR3 region has the DNA TGCGCCAGCAGCCAAGTACGGGGCCCAGGGGGGAATTCACCCCTCCACTTT. Encoded protein: CASSQVRGPGGNSPLHF.